Listed below are T cell receptor beta chains from one sample, sequenced in a study of blood T cell repertoires in COVID-19. Profiling relied on immunoSEQ multiplex PCR, and the TCRdb table lists in-frame clones only, not all of them. The table shows 490,000 or so clones, with 88% occurring only once. Sample: PBMCs or T cells enriched from blood (not recorded which). These receptors originate from a woman in her 40s who had recovered from COVID-19. Both conserved end residues are part of each CDR3. D genes are given only for firm matches. Expanded clones are given a class, and other clones once, few, many or no size at all.

d_call,clone_size,v_call,j_call,cdr3_aa,cdr3_nt
-,-,TRBV18,TRBJ2-7,CASSPPSGLYEQYF,TGTGCCAGCTCACCGCCCTCGGGGTTGTACGAGCAGTACTTC
-,-,TRBV4-2,TRBJ1-5,CASSQDLGREPQHF,TGTGCCAGCAGCCAAGATCTGGGGAGGGAGCCCCAGCATTTT
-,-,TRBV11-3,TRBJ2-7,CASSLGQAPAYEQYF,TGTGCCAGCAGCTTAGGGCAGGCCCCAGCCTACGAGCAGTACTTC
TRBD2,-,TRBV7-2,TRBJ2-5,CASSQKTSGRAAGETQYF,TGTGCCAGCAGCCAGAAGACTAGCGGGAGGGCGGCGGGGGAGACCCAGTACTTC
-,-,TRBV19,TRBJ1-1,CASSMPRGLAFF,TGTGCCAGTAGTATGCCACGAGGGTTAGCTTTCTTT
-,-,TRBV27,TRBJ2-3,CASSPRLSTDTQYF,TGTGCCAGCAGTCCACGACTAAGCACAGATACGCAGTATTTT
TRBD1,-,TRBV7-2,TRBJ2-5,CASRIGQGYQETQYF,TGTGCCAGCAGAATCGGACAGGGGTACCAAGAGACCCAGTACTTC
TRBD2,-,TRBV30,TRBJ2-3,CAWRATSDYPDTQYF,TGTGCCTGGAGGGCAACTAGCGACTATCCAGATACGCAGTATTTT
TRBD1,-,TRBV5-1,TRBJ2-3,CASSLKLTGGDADTQYF,TGCGCCAGCAGCTTGAAGCTGACAGGGGGGGATGCAGATACGCAGTATTTT
TRBD1,few,TRBV19,TRBJ1-5,CASSTTGGGQPQHF,TGTGCCAGTAGTACGACAGGGGGCGGTCAGCCCCAGCATTTT
-,-,TRBV19,TRBJ1-1,CASSIDRGPLNTEAFF,TGTGCCAGTAGTATAGACCGAGGGCCTCTGAACACTGAAGCTTTCTTT
-,-,TRBV2,TRBJ2-2,CASSLQEWTGELFF,TGTGCCAGCTCTTTACAGGAATGGACCGGGGAGCTGTTTTTT
-,once,TRBV24-1,TRBJ2-6,CATSDLTDSGANVLTF,TGTGCCACCAGTGACCTCACAGACTCTGGGGCCAACGTCCTGACTTTC
-,-,TRBV29-1,TRBJ1-1,CSGSLGGTEAFF,TGCAGCGGGAGTTTGGGAGGGACTGAAGCTTTCTTT
-,-,TRBV11-3,TRBJ1-3,CASSLGTTDTIYF,TGTGCCAGCAGCCTCGGGACAACGGACACCATATATTTT
-,-,TRBV7-8,TRBJ1-6,CASSAGGSSSYNSPLHF,TGTGCCAGCAGCGCCGGAGGGTCGAGCTCCTATAATTCACCCCTCCACTTT
-,once,TRBV4-1,TRBJ2-7,CASSQVDGDYEQYF,TGCGCCAGCAGCCAAGTAGATGGTGACTACGAGCAGTACTTC
-,-,TRBV11-3,TRBJ1-1,CASSLTGYTEAFF,TGTGCCAGCAGCTTGACGGGGTATACTGAAGCTTTCTTT
TRBD2,few,TRBV5-1,TRBJ2-2,CASSSSGRRTGELFF,TGCGCCAGCAGCTCCAGCGGGAGGAGAACCGGGGAGCTGTTTTTT
-,-,TRBV6-5,TRBJ1-1,CASTVLVGRRYFF,TGTGCCAGTACGGTTCTGGTAGGACGGAGGTACTTCTTT
TRBD1,few,TRBV7-6,TRBJ1-2,CASSLGDSRGYTF,TGTGCCAGCAGCTTAGGGGACAGCCGTGGCTACACCTTC
TRBD1,-,TRBV25-1,TRBJ2-1,CASSDRTGYYNEQFF,TGTGCCAGCAGTGACCGGACAGGGTACTACAATGAGCAGTTCTTC
-,-,TRBV30,TRBJ1-5,CASARGDSNQPQHF,TGTGCCTCCGCTCGGGGAGATAGCAATCAGCCCCAGCATTTT
-,-,TRBV12-3/TRBV12-4,TRBJ1-2,CASYTGSGYGYTF,TGTGCCAGCTATACAGGGAGCGGCTATGGCTACACCTTC
TRBD1,once,TRBV5-4,TRBJ1-2,CASSFGTGDFGYTF,TGTGCCAGCAGCTTTGGGACAGGGGACTTTGGCTACACCTTC